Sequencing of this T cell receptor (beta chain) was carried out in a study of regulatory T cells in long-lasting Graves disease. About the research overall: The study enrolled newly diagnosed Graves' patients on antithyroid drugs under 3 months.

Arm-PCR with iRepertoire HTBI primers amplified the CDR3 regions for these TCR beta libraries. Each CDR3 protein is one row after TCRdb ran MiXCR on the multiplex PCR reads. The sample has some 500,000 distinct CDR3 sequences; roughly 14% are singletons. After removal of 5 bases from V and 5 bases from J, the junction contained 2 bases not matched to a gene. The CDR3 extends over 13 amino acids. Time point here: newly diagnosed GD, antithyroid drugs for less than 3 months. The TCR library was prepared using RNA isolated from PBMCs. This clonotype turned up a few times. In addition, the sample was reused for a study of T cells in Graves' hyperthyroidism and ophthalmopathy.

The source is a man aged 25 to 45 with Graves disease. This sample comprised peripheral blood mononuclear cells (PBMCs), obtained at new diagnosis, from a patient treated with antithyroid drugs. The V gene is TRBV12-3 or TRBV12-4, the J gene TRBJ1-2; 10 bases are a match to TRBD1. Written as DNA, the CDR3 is TGTGCCAGCAGTGGGACAGGGGTTTATGGCTACACCTTC. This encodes CASSGTGVYGYTF.